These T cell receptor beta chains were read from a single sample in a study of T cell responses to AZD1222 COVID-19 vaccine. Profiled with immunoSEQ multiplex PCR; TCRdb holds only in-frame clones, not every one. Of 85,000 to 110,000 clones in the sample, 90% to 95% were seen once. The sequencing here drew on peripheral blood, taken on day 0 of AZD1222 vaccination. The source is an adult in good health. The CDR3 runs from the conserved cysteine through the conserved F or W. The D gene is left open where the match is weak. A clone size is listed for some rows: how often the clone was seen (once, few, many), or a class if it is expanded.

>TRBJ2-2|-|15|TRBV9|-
CASSVAGTHTGELFF
TGTGCCAGCAGCGTAGCAGGGACTCACACCGGGGAGCTGTTTTTT
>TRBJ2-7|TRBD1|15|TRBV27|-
CASSPGVRGHYEQYF
TGTGCCAGCAGCCCAGGGGTCAGGGGGCACTACGAGCAGTACTTC
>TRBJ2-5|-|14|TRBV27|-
CASSSPDIQETQYF
TGTGCCAGCAGTTCACCGGACATCCAAGAGACCCAGTACTTC
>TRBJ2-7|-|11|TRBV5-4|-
CASSLGGEQYF
TGTGCCAGCAGCTTGGGGGGCGAGCAGTACTTC
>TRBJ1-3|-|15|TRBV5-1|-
CASKAGDNSGNTIYF
TGCGCCAGCAAAGCAGGGGACAATTCGGGAAACACCATATATTTT
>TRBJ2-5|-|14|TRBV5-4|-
CASSLVAGRETQYF
TGTGCCAGCAGCTTGGTGGCAGGCCGGGAGACCCAGTACTTC
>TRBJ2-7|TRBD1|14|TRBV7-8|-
CASSLWDRANEQYF
TGTGCCAGCAGCCTCTGGGACAGGGCGAACGAGCAGTACTTC
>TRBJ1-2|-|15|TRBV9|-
CASSAPPSGSYGYTF
TGTGCCAGCAGCGCGCCTCCTAGTGGTAGCTATGGCTACACCTTC
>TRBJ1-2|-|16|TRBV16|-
CASSRELQGTSNGYTF
TGTGCCAGCAGCCGCGAGTTACAGGGCACATCGAATGGCTACACCTTC
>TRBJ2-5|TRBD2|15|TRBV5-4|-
CASSPQAGLDETQYF
TGTGCCAGCAGCCCTCAAGCGGGATTGGACGAGACCCAGTACTTC
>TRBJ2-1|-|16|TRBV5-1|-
CASSLATGSSYNEQFF
TGCGCCAGCAGCTTGGCCACGGGGAGCTCCTACAATGAGCAGTTCTTC
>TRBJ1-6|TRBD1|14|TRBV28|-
CASITGGGNSPLHF
TGTGCCAGCATCACAGGGGGCGGTAATTCACCCCTCCACTTT
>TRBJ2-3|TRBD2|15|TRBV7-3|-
CASSSAGGLADTQYF
TGTGCCAGCAGCTCCGCGGGAGGCCTCGCAGATACGCAGTATTTT
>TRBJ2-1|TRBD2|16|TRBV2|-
CASRGGTSGRAWEQFF
TGTGCCAGCAGGGGGGGTACTAGCGGGAGGGCCTGGGAGCAGTTCTTC
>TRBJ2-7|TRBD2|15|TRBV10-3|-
CATLGGLAGAYEQYF
TGTGCCACACTCGGAGGACTAGCGGGAGCCTACGAGCAGTACTTC
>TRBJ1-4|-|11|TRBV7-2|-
CASKRGEKLFF
TGTGCCAGCAAGAGGGGGGAAAAACTGTTTTTT
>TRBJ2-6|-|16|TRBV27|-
CASSPGSAYGANVLTF
TGTGCCAGCAGTCCTGGTTCAGCCTATGGGGCCAACGTCCTGACTTTC
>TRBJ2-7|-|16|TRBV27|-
CASSHSQGSRSYEQYF
TGTGCCAGCAGTCATTCCCAGGGTAGTAGGTCCTACGAGCAGTACTTC
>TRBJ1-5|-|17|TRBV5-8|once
CASSLVPPFGREQPQHF
TGTGCCAGCAGCTTGGTCCCCCCTTTTGGAAGGGAACAGCCCCAGCATTTT
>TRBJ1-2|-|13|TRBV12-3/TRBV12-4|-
CASSIGQSYGYTF
TGTGCCAGCAGCATTGGACAGTCCTATGGCTACACCTTC
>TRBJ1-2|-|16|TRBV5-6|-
CASSWGTRGGYYGYTF
TGTGCCAGCAGCTGGGGGACCAGGGGTGGATACTATGGCTACACCTTC
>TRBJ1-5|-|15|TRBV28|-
CASSPLRASNQPQHF
TGTGCCAGCAGTCCACTCCGGGCAAGCAATCAGCCCCAGCATTTT
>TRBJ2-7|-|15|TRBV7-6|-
CASSLALGAQYEQYF
TGTGCCAGCAGCTTAGCGCTAGGAGCCCAGTACGAGCAGTACTTC
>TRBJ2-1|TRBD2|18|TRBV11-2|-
CASSLAGLAGDWAGEQFF
TGTGCCAGCAGCTTAGCGGGACTAGCGGGAGATTGGGCTGGTGAGCAGTTCTTC
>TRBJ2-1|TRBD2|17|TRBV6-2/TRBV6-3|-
CASSSALAGGPGYEQFF
TGTGCCAGCAGTTCCGCTTTGGCGGGAGGGCCTGGGTATGAGCAGTTCTTC
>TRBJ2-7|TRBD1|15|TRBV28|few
CASSWEVTGAWEQYF
TGTGCCAGCAGCTGGGAGGTGACAGGGGCGTGGGAGCAGTACTTC
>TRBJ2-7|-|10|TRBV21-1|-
CASTSYEQYF
TGTGCCAGCACATCCTACGAGCAGTACTTC
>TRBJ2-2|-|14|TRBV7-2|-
CASSFDGNTGELFF
TGTGCCAGCAGCTTTGACGGGAACACCGGGGAGCTGTTTTTT
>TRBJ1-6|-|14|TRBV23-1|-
CASSQSGVNSPLHF
TGCGCCAGCAGTCAATCGGGTGTAAATTCACCCCTCCACTTT
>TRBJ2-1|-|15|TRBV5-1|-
CASSLLGTPENEQFF
TGCGCCAGCAGCTTGCTAGGGACCCCGGAAAATGAGCAGTTCTTC
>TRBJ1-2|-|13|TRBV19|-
CASTATYSNGYTF
TGTGCCAGTACCGCGACTTATAGTAACGGCTACACCTTC
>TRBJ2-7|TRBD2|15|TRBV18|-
CASSPPAGGDYEQYF
TGTGCCAGCTCACCACCGGCGGGAGGGGACTACGAGCAGTACTTC
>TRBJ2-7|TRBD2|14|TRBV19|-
CASSSQREHDEQYF
TGTGCCAGTAGTAGCCAGCGGGAGCACGACGAGCAGTACTTC
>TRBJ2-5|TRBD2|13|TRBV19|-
CASGTSGLETQYF
TGTGCCAGCGGGACTAGCGGGCTAGAGACCCAGTACTTC
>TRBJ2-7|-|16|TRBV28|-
CASSSPSGRGAYEQYF
TGTGCCAGCAGTTCCCCCTCGGGACGCGGGGCCTACGAGCAGTACTTC
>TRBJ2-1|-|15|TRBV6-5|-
CASSYSWGNYNEQFF
TGTGCCAGCAGTTACTCCTGGGGGAACTACAATGAGCAGTTCTTC
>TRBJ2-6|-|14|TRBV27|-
CATRQIPGANVLTF
TGTGCCACCCGACAGATTCCTGGGGCCAACGTCCTGACTTTC
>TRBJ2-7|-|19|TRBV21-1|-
CASSKPGTSGSRWGREQYF
TGTGCCAGCAGCAAGCCCGGGACTAGCGGGAGTAGGTGGGGTCGGGAGCAGTACTTC
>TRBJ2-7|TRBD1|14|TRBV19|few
CASSIEGAYYEQYF
TGTGCCAGTAGTATTGAGGGGGCGTACTACGAGCAGTACTTC
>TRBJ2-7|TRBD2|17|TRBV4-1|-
CASSLRLAGASSYEQYF
TGCGCCAGCAGCCTCAGACTAGCGGGAGCGAGCTCCTACGAGCAGTACTTC
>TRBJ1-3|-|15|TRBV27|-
CASSFEGLPGNTIYF
TGTGCCAGCAGTTTTGAGGGACTCCCTGGAAACACCATATATTTT
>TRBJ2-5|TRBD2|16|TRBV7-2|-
CASSARTSGRDETQYF
TGTGCCAGCAGCGCCCGGACTAGCGGGAGAGATGAGACCCAGTACTTC
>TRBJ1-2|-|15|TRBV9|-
CASSVTAGASYGYTF
TGTGCCAGCAGCGTAACGGCAGGGGCTTCGTATGGCTACACCTTC
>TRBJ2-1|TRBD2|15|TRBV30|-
CAWTRVAGVIYEQFF
TGTGCCTGGACCCGAGTAGCGGGAGTTATTTATGAGCAGTTCTTC
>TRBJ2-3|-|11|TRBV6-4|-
CASRVEDTQYF
TGTGCCAGCCGAGTGGAAGATACGCAGTATTTT
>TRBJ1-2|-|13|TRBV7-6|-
CASSPDSNYGYTF
TGTGCCAGCAGCCCGGACAGTAACTATGGCTACACCTTC
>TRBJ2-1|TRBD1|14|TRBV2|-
CASLPGQIYNEQFF
TGTGCCAGCCTACCGGGACAGATTTACAATGAGCAGTTCTTC
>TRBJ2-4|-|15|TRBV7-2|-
CASSLGPQVRGIQYF
TGTGCCAGCAGCCTCGGACCCCAAGTCAGGGGCATTCAGTACTTC